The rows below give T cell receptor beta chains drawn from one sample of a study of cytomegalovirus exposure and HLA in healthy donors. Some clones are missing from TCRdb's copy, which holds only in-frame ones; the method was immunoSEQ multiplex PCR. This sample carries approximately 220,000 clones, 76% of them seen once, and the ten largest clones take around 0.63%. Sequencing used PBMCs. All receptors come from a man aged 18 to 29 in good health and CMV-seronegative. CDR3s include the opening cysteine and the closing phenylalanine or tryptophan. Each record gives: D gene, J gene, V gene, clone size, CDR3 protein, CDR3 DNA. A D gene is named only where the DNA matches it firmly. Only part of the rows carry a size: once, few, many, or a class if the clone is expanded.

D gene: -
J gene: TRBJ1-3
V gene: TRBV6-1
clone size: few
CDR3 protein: CASSEASGSGNTIYF
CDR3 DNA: TGTGCCAGCAGTGAAGCATCCGGCTCTGGAAACACCATATATTTT

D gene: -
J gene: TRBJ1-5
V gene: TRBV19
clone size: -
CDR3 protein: CASSVSGTMWMTQHF
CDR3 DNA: TGTGCCAGTAGTGTCTCCGGGACAATGTGGATGACCCAGCATTTT

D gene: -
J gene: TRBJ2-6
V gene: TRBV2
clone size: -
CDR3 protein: CASLRDSGANVLTF
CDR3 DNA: TGTGCCAGCCTCAGGGACTCTGGGGCCAACGTCCTGACTTTC

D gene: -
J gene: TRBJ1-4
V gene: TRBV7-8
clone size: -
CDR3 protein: CASSLVGVVSEKLFF
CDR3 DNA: TGTGCCAGCAGCTTAGTAGGGGTAGTTTCTGAAAAACTGTTTTTT

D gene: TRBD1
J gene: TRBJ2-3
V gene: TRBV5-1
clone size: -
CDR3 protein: CASSSGQGFTDTQYF
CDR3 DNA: TGCGCCAGCAGCTCGGGACAGGGCTTCACAGATACGCAGTATTTT

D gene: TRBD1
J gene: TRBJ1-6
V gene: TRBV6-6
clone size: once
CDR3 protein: CASRDRPYNSPLHF
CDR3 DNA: TGTGCCAGCCGGGACAGGCCTTATAATTCACCCCTCCACTTT

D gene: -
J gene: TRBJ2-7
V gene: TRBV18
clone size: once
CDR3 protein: CASSPGLASWQYF
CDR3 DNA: TGTGCCAGCTCACCGGGGCTAGCGAGTTGGCAGTACTTC

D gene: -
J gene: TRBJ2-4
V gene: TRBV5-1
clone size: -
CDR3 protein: CASSFSNQLGIQYF
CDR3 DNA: TGCGCCAGCAGCTTCTCGAATCAACTAGGCATTCAGTACTTC

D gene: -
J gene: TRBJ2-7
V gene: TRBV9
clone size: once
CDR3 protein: CASSPRDRFYEQYF
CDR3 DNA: TGTGCCAGCAGCCCCCGAGACAGGTTCTACGAGCAGTACTTC

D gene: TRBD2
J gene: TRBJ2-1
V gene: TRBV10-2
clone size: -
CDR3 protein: CASSEPTSGRPNEQFF
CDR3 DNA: TGCGCCAGCAGTGAACCGACTAGCGGGAGGCCTAATGAGCAGTTCTTC

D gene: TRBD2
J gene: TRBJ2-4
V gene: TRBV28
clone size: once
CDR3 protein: CASTSVGAGGLNIQYF
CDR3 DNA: TGTGCCAGCACTTCGGTGGGAGCGGGAGGTCTAAACATTCAGTACTTC

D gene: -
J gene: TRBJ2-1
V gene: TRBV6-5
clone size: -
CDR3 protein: CASRRETYNEQFF
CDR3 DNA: TGTGCCAGCAGACGGGAGACTTACAATGAGCAGTTCTTC

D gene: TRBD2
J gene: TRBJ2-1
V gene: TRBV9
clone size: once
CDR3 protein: CASSVRGEGPFNEQFF
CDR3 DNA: TGTGCCAGCAGCGTACGGGGGGAAGGACCTTTCAATGAGCAGTTCTTC

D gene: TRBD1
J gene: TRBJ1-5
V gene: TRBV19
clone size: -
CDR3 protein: CASSITGERQPQHF
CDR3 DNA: TGTGCCAGTAGTATCACAGGGGAGAGGCAGCCCCAGCATTTT

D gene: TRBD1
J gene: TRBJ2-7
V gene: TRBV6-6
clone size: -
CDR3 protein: CASSPSDRGLYEQYF
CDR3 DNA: TGTGCCAGCAGCCCCTCGGACAGGGGCCTCTACGAGCAGTACTTC

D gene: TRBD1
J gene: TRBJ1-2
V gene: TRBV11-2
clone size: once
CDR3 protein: CASSLGTAYGYTF
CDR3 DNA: TGTGCCAGCAGCCTCGGGACAGCCTATGGCTACACCTTC

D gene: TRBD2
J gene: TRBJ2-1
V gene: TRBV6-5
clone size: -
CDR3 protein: CASKRTSGISSEQFF
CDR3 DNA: TGTGCCAGCAAACGGACTAGCGGGATTAGTAGTGAGCAGTTCTTC

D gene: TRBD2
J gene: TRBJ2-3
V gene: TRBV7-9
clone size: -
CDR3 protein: CASSSKSASGMVTQYF
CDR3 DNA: TGTGCCAGCAGCTCAAAGTCGGCTAGCGGGATGGTCACGCAGTATTTT

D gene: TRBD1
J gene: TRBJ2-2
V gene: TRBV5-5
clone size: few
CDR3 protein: CASSLRGQTNTGELFF
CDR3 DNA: TGTGCCAGCAGCTTGAGGGGACAGACAAACACCGGGGAGCTGTTTTTT

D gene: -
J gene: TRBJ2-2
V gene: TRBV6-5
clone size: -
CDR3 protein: CASSYWTTNTGELFF
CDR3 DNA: TGTGCCAGCAGTTACTGGACTACGAACACCGGGGAGCTGTTTTTT

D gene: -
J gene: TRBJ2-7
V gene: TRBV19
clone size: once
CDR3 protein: CASSMEAGPREQYF
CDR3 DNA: TGTGCCAGTAGTATGGAGGCCGGGCCTCGGGAGCAGTACTTC

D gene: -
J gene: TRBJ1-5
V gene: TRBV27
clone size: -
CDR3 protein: CASSLGSRQGYQPQHF
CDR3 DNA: TGTGCCAGCAGTTTAGGAAGTCGGCAGGGGTATCAGCCCCAGCATTTT

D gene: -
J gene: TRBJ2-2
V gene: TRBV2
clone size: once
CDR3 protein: CASSESNSGELFF
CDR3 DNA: TGTGCCAGCAGTGAATCGAACTCCGGGGAGCTGTTTTTT

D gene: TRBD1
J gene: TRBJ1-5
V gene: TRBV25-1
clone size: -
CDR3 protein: CASSEKGGPYNQPQHF
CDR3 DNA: TGTGCCAGCAGTGAAAAAGGGGGCCCCTACAATCAGCCCCAGCATTTT

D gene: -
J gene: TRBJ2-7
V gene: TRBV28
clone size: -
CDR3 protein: CASSFPENPYEQYF
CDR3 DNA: TGTGCCAGCAGTTTCCCGGAGAATCCCTACGAGCAGTACTTC

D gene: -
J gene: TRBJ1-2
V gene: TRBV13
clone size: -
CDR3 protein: CASSQDTDGYTF
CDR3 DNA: TGTGCCAGCAGCCAGGACACCGATGGCTACACCTTC

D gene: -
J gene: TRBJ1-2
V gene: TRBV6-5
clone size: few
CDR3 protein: CASSYSSGAIGGYTF
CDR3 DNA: TGTGCCAGCAGTTACTCATCAGGGGCGATAGGAGGCTACACCTTC

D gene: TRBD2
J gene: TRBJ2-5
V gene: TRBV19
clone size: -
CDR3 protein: CASSIDGRGETQYF
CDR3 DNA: TGTGCCAGTAGTATTGACGGGAGGGGGGAGACCCAGTACTTC

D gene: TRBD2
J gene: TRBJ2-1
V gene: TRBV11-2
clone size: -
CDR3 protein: CASSPARTSPRENEQFF
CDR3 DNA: TGTGCCAGCAGCCCAGCCCGGACTAGCCCCCGGGAAAATGAGCAGTTCTTC

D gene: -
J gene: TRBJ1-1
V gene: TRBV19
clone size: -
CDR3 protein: CASSRPGRENTEAFF
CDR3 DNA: TGTGCCAGTAGTCGTCCGGGCAGGGAGAACACTGAAGCTTTCTTT

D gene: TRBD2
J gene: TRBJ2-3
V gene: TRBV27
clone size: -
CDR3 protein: CASSLAGVGTDTQYF
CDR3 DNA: TGTGCCAGCAGTTTAGCGGGAGTGGGCACAGATACGCAGTATTTT

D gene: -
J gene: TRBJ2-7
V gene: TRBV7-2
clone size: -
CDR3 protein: CASSLMGGSYEQYF
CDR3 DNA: TGTGCCAGCAGCTTAATGGGGGGTTCATACGAGCAGTACTTC

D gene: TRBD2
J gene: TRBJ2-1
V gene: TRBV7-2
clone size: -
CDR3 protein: CASSLTSGSSNNEQFF
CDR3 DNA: TGTGCCAGCAGCCTTACTAGCGGGAGCTCGAACAATGAGCAGTTCTTC

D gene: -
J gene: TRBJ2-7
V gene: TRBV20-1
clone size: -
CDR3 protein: CSATETREQYF
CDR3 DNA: TGCAGTGCCACAGAGACCAGGGAGCAGTACTTC

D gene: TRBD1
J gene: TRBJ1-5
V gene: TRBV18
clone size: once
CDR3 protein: CASSRGQGRSNQPQHF
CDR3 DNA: TGTGCCAGCTCACGCGGACAGGGAAGATCAAATCAGCCCCAGCATTTT

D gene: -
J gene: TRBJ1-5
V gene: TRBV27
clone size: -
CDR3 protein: CASSLGIGGGNQPQHF
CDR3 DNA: TGTGCCAGCAGTTTAGGCATAGGAGGTGGCAATCAGCCCCAGCATTTT

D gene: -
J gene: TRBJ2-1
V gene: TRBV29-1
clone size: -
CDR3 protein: CSVDRTGEQFF
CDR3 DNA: TGCAGCGTTGATAGAACCGGGGAGCAGTTCTTC

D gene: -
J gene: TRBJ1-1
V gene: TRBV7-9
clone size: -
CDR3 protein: CASSPRRGENTEAFF
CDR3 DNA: TGTGCCAGCAGCCCTAGGAGGGGAGAGAACACTGAAGCTTTCTTT

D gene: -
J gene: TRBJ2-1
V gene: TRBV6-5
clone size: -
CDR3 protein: CASSTETAEYNEQFF
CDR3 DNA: TGTGCCAGCAGTACTGAGACTGCCGAATACAATGAGCAGTTCTTC

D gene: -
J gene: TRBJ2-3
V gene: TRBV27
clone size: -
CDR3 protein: CASSSHSDTQYF
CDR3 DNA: TGTGCCAGCAGTTCCCATTCCGATACGCAGTATTTT

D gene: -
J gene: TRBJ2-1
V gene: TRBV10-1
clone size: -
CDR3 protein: CASSESLGGVDEQFF
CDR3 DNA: TGCGCCAGCAGTGAGTCGCTCGGAGGGGTGGATGAGCAGTTCTTC

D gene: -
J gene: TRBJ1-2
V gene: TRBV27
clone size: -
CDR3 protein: CASSLRRGADYGYTF
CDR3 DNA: TGTGCCAGCAGTTTGCGGAGGGGCGCTGACTATGGCTACACCTTC